The 25 T cell receptor beta chains listed next were all sequenced from one sample in a study of untreated major depressive disorder. General study points: Compared with controls, depressed patients showed more TRBV05-01 (Vbeta 5.1) usage in CD4+ T cells.

Antigen specificity for these receptors is unknown. The repertoire was sequenced with immunoSEQ multiplex PCR; TCRdb's copy has only in-frame clones and lacks some. Among roughly 25,000 clones listed, over 80% were seen once. The sequencing sample was made of CD4+ T cells from PBMCs. These receptors were taken from a woman in her 30s with major depressive disorder.

The chain combines TRBV28 with TRBJ1-1; D ambiguous. This CDR3 has 11 residues. Trimming left V 10 bases short and J 1 base short, with 7 bases between. Germline V gene data show CDR1 as MDHEN and CDR2 as SYDVKM. This CDR3 is CATFWNTEAFF. DNA of the CDR3: TGTGCCACCTTTTGGAACACTGAAGCTTTCTTT.

This chain connects TRBV28 to TRBJ2-6; D unclear. Trimming took 3 bases from V and 4 from J, leaving 4 bases between them. Germline loops: CDR1 MDHEN, CDR2 SYDVKM. This CDR3 is 13 amino acids long. The CDR3 sequence is CASSLRGANVLTF. CDR3 sequence (DNA): TGTGCCAGCAGTTTGAGGGGGGCCAACGTCCTGACTTTC.

The chain employs TRBV29-1 and TRBJ2-3; 9 positions agree with TRBD2. V lost 6 bases, J lost 3 bases, and 10 bases stayed unmatched. Germline V gene lookup returns CDR1 SQVTM and CDR2 ANQGSEA. The CDR3 sequence is 15 residues long. CDR3 nucleotides: TGCAGCGTCGCTATAGGACTAGCGCTTACAGATACGCAGTATTTT. Translation gives CSVAIGLALTDTQYF.

V is TRBV28 and J is TRBJ1-2; D not resolved. CDR1 is MDHEN and CDR2 is SYDVKM in the germline V gene. Trimming left V 1 base short and J 2 bases short, with 8 bases between. This CDR3 has 14 residues. The CDR3 loop reads CASSLSYSNYGYTF. In DNA, the CDR3 is TGTGCCAGCAGTTTATCTTACAGCAACTATGGCTACACCTTC.

This rearrangement joins TRBV7-3 to TRBJ2-7; D ambiguous. CDR1 and CDR2 from the germline V gene are SGHTA and FQGTGA. The CDR3 length is 13 residues. The ends were cut back, 4 bases at V and 4 bases at J, with 11 bases in the middle. CDR3 residues: CASSSATGYEQYF. CDR3 nucleotides: TGTGCCAGCAGCTCCGCGACTGGATACGAGCAGTACTTC.

The V and J genes are TRBV7-2 and TRBJ2-5, with D possibly being TRBD1 or TRBD2 (5 bases each). Deletions cut 2 bases from V and 3 bases from J, with 10 bases between. CDR3 length: 14 amino acids. The germline gives CDR1 SGHTA, CDR2 FQGNSA. The CDR3 is CASSLNEGKETQYF. The CDR3 DNA is TGTGCCAGCAGCTTAAACGAGGGGAAAGAGACCCAGTACTTC. Full variable domain (missing parts from reference TRBV7-2 and TRBJ2-5): GAGVSQSPSNKVTEKGKDVELRCDPISGHTALYWYRQSLGQGLEFLIYFQGNSAPDKSGLPSDRFSAERTGGSVSTLTIQRTQQEDSAVYLCASSLNEGKETQYFGPGTRLLVL.

In its sample, this clone was seen once. The rearrangement joins TRBV2 to TRBJ2-1, with 13 bases that match TRBD2. This CDR3 spans 18 amino acids. The V gene end was trimmed by 7 bases and the J gene end by 0 bases; junction bases not matched to a gene: 9. The germline V gene has CDR1 SNHLY and CDR2 FYNNEI. The CDR3, as DNA: TGTGCCAGCAAATCAGGGACTAGCGGGGCTAGCTCCTACAATGAGCAGTTCTTC. This codes for CASKSGTSGASSYNEQFF.

V and J are TRBV14 and TRBJ1-6; D is possibly TRBD1 (6 bases). The CDR3 has 16 residues. From germline, CDR1 is SGHDN and CDR2 FVKESK. The germline V and J ends were trimmed by 1 base and 6 bases, with 13 bases remaining between them. Written as DNA, the CDR3 is TGTGCCAGCAGCCAAGGTTTGTCAGGGGCTAATTCACCCCTCCACTTT. It is translated as CASSQGLSGANSPLHF. Complete variable domain (other parts from reference TRBV14 and TRBJ1-6): EAGVTQFPSHSVIEKGQTVTLRCDPISGHDNLYWYRRVMGKEIKFLLHFVKESKQDESGMPNNRFLAERTGGTYSTLKVQPAELEDSGVYFCASSQGLSGANSPLHFGNGTRLTVT.

This CDR3 reads CASSLRDRPVPFF. The CDR3 DNA sequence: TGTGCCAGCAGCCTACGGGACAGGCCCGTTCCATTCTTT. The chain joins TRBV7-3 to TRBJ1-1; 8 nucleotides align to TRBD1. The length of the CDR3 is 13 residues. Germline CDR1 SGHTA, CDR2 FQGTGA. The V and J ends lost 5 bases and 14 bases, in that order; junction bases with no gene match: 13.

Comments on this clone: The same CDR3 is also encoded by other DNA sequences in this sample. This chain uses TRBV7-2 with TRBJ2-5; the D is unclear. This CDR3 has 12 residues. Germline-derived CDR1 and CDR2 are SGHTA and FQGNSA. Trimming stripped 0 bases from V and 4 bases from J, with 3 bases between. The DNA for the CDR3 is TGTGCCAGCAGCTTAGCTACAGAGACCCAGTACTTC. This gives the protein CASSLATETQYF.

V and J are TRBV4-1 and TRBJ2-7; 7 bases are a match to TRBD2. J gave up 7 bases and V 4 bases, and 13 bases lay outside the gene matches. CDR3 length: 15 residues. The germline V gene has CDR1 MGHRA and CDR2 YSYEKL. The CDR3 loop reads CASSPSRGGRAEQYF. The DNA for the CDR3 is TGCGCCAGCAGCCCTTCAAGGGGCGGGAGAGCGGAGCAGTACTTC.

This sequence joins TRBV28 and TRBJ1-3; no clear D. The V end was cut by 1 base, the J end by 4 bases, with 14 bases between. The CDR3 has 16 residues. Germline values: CDR1 MDHEN, CDR2 SYDVKM. CDR3 nucleotide sequence: TGTGCCAGCAGTTTATCCGCGACCCTCTTCGGAAACACCATATATTTT. Residues: CASSLSATLFGNTIYF.

This chain joins TRBV28 and TRBJ2-7; D unclear. CDR1 MDHEN and CDR2 SYDVKM come from the germline V gene. This CDR3 has 15 amino acids. Deletions cut 0 bases from V and 2 bases from J, with 11 bases between. The CDR3, as DNA: TGTGCCAGCAGTTTATGGGCAGGCCCACCCTACGAGCAGTACTTC. It specifies CASSLWAGPPYEQYF.

The sample holds one count of this clone. The rearrangement links TRBV7-2 to TRBJ2-2, with D maybe TRBD2 (5 bases). The CDR3 runs 15 residues. CDR1 is SGHTA, CDR2 FQGNSA, per germline. V was cut by 5 bases and J by 4 bases, with 14 bases left in between. The CDR3 protein is CASSPTDLITGELFF. The CDR3 region has the DNA TGTGCCAGCAGCCCCACGGACTTGATCACCGGGGAGCTGTTTTTT.

The rearrangement joins TRBV5-4 to TRBJ1-2; possible D gene TRBD1, 5 bases. The CDR3 runs 13 residues. Germline-derived CDR1 and CDR2 are SGHNT and YYREEE (reference sequence). The V end lost 4 bases, the J end lost 2 bases, and 9 bases lay between the germline ends. CDR3 sequence (DNA): TGTGCCAGCAGCGACGGACAAAACTATGGCTACACCTTC. This gives the protein CASSDGQNYGYTF.

The J gene is TRBJ1-2, the V gene TRBV19, with D maybe TRBD1 (6 bases). This CDR3 is 18 amino acids long. Germline CDR1 LNHDA, CDR2 SQIVND (reference sequence). V shed 7 bases and J shed 0 bases, with 24 bases lying between them. CDR3 nucleotide sequence: TGTGCCAGTACCTCAATCTACCGACAGGCCCCAGCTAACTATGGCTACACCTTC. Its translation is CASTSIYRQAPANYGYTF.

V is TRBV28 and J is TRBJ1-5; possibly TRBD1 for D (5 bases). The CDR3 length is 15 residues. V lost 7 bases and J 6 bases, leaving 19 bases between the germline ends. CDR1 and CDR2 (germline): MDHEN, SYDVKM. The CDR3 nucleotides are TGTGCCAGCATTTGGGGCGTTGGGTTTGGTCAGCCCCAGCATTTT. This gives the protein CASIWGVGFGQPQHF.

This clone occurred a few times. The gene calls are TRBV7-9 and TRBJ1-1; possibly TRBD1 for D (5 bases). The CDR3 spans 15 residues. Trimming left V 7 bases short and J 1 base short, with 16 bases between. Germline assignment: CDR1 SEHNR and CDR2 FQNEAQ (reference sequence). CDR3 sequence: CASTLRGWRNTEAFF. The DNA of the CDR3 is TGTGCCAGCACCCTGAGGGGTTGGCGGAACACTGAAGCTTTCTTT.

CDR3 DNA: TGCGCCAGCAGCTTGGATTTCGCAGGGACCTACGAGCAGTACTTC. Its protein product is CASSLDFAGTYEQYF. V usage is TRBV5-1 and J usage is TRBJ2-7, with D tentatively TRBD1 (5 bases). V lost 0 bases and J 2 bases, leaving 12 bases between the germline ends. Per the germline V gene, CDR1 is SGHRS and CDR2 is YFSETQ. The CDR3 contains 15 residues.

This chain connects TRBV6-5 to TRBJ2-5, with unresolved D. With 2 bases removed from V and 5 bases from J, the gap between germline ends came to 15 bases. The CDR3 totals 15 residues. Germline lookup yields CDR1 MNHEY and CDR2 SVGAGI. CDR3 residues: CASSYGAGRMETQYF. The CDR3 DNA sequence: TGTGCCAGCAGTTACGGAGCCGGTAGAATGGAGACCCAGTACTTC.

The chain employs TRBV4-1 and TRBJ1-4; no clear D gene. Trimming pared 4 bases from V and 3 bases from J, leaving 9 bases between. This CDR3 has 14 amino acids. In germline, CDR1 is MGHRA, CDR2 YSYEKL. The CDR3 bases are TGCGCCAGCAGCCTCGGGGTAGCTAATGAAAAACTGTTTTTT. Amino acid sequence: CASSLGVANEKLFF.

This chain uses TRBV7-2 with TRBJ2-4, with 9 positions matching TRBD2. Trimming cost V 0 bases and J 6 bases; bases outside gene matches: 9. Germline V lookup: CDR1 SGHTA, CDR2 FQGNSA. The CDR3 is 17 amino acids. CDR3 DNA: TGTGCCAGCAGCTTAGCTACGGCGGGGGGGCTGACAAACATTCAGTACTTC. Protein: CASSLATAGGLTNIQYF.

This chain links TRBV11-2 with TRBJ2-5, with TRBD1 matching 8 bases. V dropped 1 base and J dropped 1; count of bases not matched to a gene: 5. Germline V CDR1 and CDR2: SGHAT, FQNNGV. The CDR3 length is 16 residues. The CDR3 spells CASSLGGTGLQETQYF. CDR3 in DNA: TGTGCCAGCAGCTTAGGCGGGACAGGCCTCCAAGAGACCCAGTACTTC.

The V call is TRBV11-1, the J call TRBJ1-5; 7 bases agree with TRBD1. V dropped 4 bases and J dropped 0; count of bases not matched to a gene: 12. The CDR3 contains 18 residues. Germline CDR1 SGHAT, CDR2 FQDESV (reference sequence). The CDR3 DNA follows: TGTGCCAGCAGCTCAAGGGACAGCCCGACTTATAGCAATCAGCCCCAGCATTTT. Translated, it gives CASSSRDSPTYSNQPQHF.

The rearrangement uses TRBV7-8 and TRBJ2-7; D might be TRBD1 or TRBD2, each matching 5 bases. CDR1 is SGHVS and CDR2 is FQNEAQ in the germline V gene. The CDR3 is made up of 14 amino acids. The ends were cut back, 2 bases at V and 3 bases at J, with 11 bases in the middle. The CDR3 region is CASSLSGTYYEQYF. The CDR3 DNA reads as TGTGCCAGCAGCTTATCGGGGACCTACTACGAGCAGTACTTC.